This is a list of T cell receptor beta chains from one sample in a study of T cell repertoires in aging, cancer and after chemotherapy. Each CDR3 protein is one row after TCRdb ran MiXCR on the multiplex PCR reads. This table has about 2,800 distinct CDR3 sequences, roughly 45% appearing once. Sequencing was carried out using blood. The receptors here all came from a human donor with a blood cancer. Both conserved end residues are trimmed from each CDR3.

V: TRBV29-1; J: TRBJ2-7; length: 12; CDR3: SVASGGRFYEQY
V: TRBV20-1; J: TRBJ1-6; length: 12; CDR3: SAKAEFYNSPLH
V: TRBV29-1; J: TRBJ1-3; length: 12; CDR3: SGLDRSSGNTIY
V: TRBV7-2; J: TRBJ1-2; length: 11; CDR3: ASSEGGRYGYT
V: TRBV6-5; J: TRBJ2-3; length: 13; CDR3: ASSYRTSETDTQY
V: TRBV7-6; J: TRBJ2-1; length: 13; CDR3: ASSLEGLAGLEQF
V: TRBV19; J: TRBJ2-1; length: 12; CDR3: ASSRLASYNEQF
V: TRBV13; J: TRBJ2-2; length: 15; CDR3: ASSSRTSGLRSGELF
V: TRBV30; J: TRBJ1-4; length: 11; CDR3: AWRQGPNEKLF
V: TRBV13; J: TRBJ2-1; length: 12; CDR3: ASSPGLSYNEQF
V: TRBV5-6; J: TRBJ1-2; length: 9; CDR3: ASSGGYGYT
V: TRBV5-1; J: TRBJ2-5; length: 11; CDR3: ASSSLVEETQY
V: TRBV12-3/TRBV12-4; J: TRBJ2-1; length: 11; CDR3: ASTPSSYNEQF
V: TRBV7-9; J: TRBJ2-1; length: 14; CDR3: ASSGRQISSYNEQF
V: TRBV20-1; J: TRBJ1-1; length: 12; CDR3: SASSGLMNTEAF
V: TRBV12-3/TRBV12-4; J: TRBJ2-7; length: 15; CDR3: ASSPRTSGRSFYEQY
V: TRBV19; J: TRBJ1-1; length: 12; CDR3: ASSLGTANTEAF
V: TRBV24-1; J: TRBJ2-6; length: 13; CDR3: ATSGKGPGANVLT
V: TRBV6-5; J: TRBJ2-7; length: 15; CDR3: ASSYQTSGTFTYEQY
V: TRBV19; J: TRBJ2-1; length: 12; CDR3: ASSGLAGGNEQF
V: TRBV7-9; J: TRBJ2-1; length: 15; CDR3: ASSLARQAAGHREQF
V: TRBV7-2; J: TRBJ2-1; length: 13; CDR3: ASSLSGMTYNEQF
V: TRBV7-9; J: TRBJ1-3; length: 10; CDR3: ASSSNRDTIY
V: TRBV10-3; J: TRBJ1-1; length: 11; CDR3: AIRGQGSDEAF
V: TRBV6-6; J: TRBJ1-1; length: 12; CDR3: ASSFGTGNTEAF
V: TRBV13; J: TRBJ1-4; length: 12; CDR3: ASSYDRGREKLF
V: TRBV7-3; J: TRBJ2-5; length: 13; CDR3: ASSQTGTWGETQY
V: TRBV12-3/TRBV12-4; J: TRBJ1-4; length: 12; CDR3: ASRKTGNYEKLF
V: TRBV7-9; J: TRBJ2-1; length: 6; CDR3: ALEVPN
V: TRBV5-1; J: TRBJ1-6; length: 13; CDR3: ASSFGTYDNSPLH
V: TRBV7-5; J: TRBJ1-2; length: 14; CDR3: ISVSEADAGVLSYT
V: TRBV7-9; J: TRBJ1-4; length: 12; CDR3: ASSSGRVSEKLF
V: TRBV5-4; J: TRBJ1-5; length: 10; CDR3: ASSVDSGAQH
V: TRBV6-5; J: TRBJ2-2; length: 14; CDR3: ASSYSRTGNTGELF
V: TRBV29-1; J: TRBJ2-1; length: 12; CDR3: SVTIAGGWNEQF
V: TRBV5-4; J: TRBJ1-1; length: 13; CDR3: ASSSGQGWNTEAF
V: TRBV20-1; J: TRBJ1-5; length: 12; CDR3: SAERGAPGQPQH
V: TRBV20-1; J: TRBJ2-1; length: 13; CDR3: SASVSASSYNEQF
V: TRBV19; J: TRBJ2-2; length: 13; CDR3: ASSIGASGRGELF
V: TRBV5-6; J: TRBJ2-1; length: 13; CDR3: ASRYQGSSYNEQF
V: TRBV19; J: TRBJ2-6; length: 14; CDR3: ASSGQPNSGANVLT
V: TRBV5-6; J: TRBJ2-2; length: 11; CDR3: ASGWDRTGELF
V: TRBV5-6; J: TRBJ1-1; length: 11; CDR3: ASSLVAGDEAF
V: TRBV12-3/TRBV12-4; J: TRBJ2-2; length: 13; CDR3: ASSLNRGGTGELF
V: TRBV6-6; J: TRBJ1-2; length: 12; CDR3: ASTPRLGLYGYT
V: TRBV5-1; J: TRBJ2-2; length: 13; CDR3: ASLGGAANTGELF
V: TRBV7-2; J: TRBJ2-3; length: 14; CDR3: ASSPGLAGVIDTQY
V: TRBV6-1; J: TRBJ1-1; length: 11; CDR3: ASRERRGTEAF
V: TRBV19; J: TRBJ1-4; length: 14; CDR3: ASSMGSPAANEKLF
V: TRBV19; J: TRBJ1-1; length: 14; CDR3: ASDPRRGGMNTEAF